This T cell receptor beta chain was documented in a study of CD8 T cells in Susac syndrome (dated by TCRdb to between 2018 and 2020). Notes on the research overall: The study used repertoire sequencing to test whether antigen drove CD8+ T cell activation and differentiation in Susac syndrome. The clonality of the CD8+ T cell repertoire was compared across approximately 11 healthy donors, some 14 Susac syndrome patients and under 18 multiple sclerosis patients.

Overall results and qualifications from the work: The number of individuals in the TCR sequencing and HLA analysis was recognized as being relatively small.

About this clonotype: No antigen is known for it. No quality values exist for individual bases; no much larger clone is one base distant.

RNA was extracted with the RNeasy kit and roughly 0.5 to 1 ug was reverse transcribed using random hexamers. TCR beta CDR3 regions were amplified with the immunoSEQ multiplex PCR assay covering 54 Vbeta and 13 Jbeta segments. To correct PCR amplification bias, a synthetic template baseline was used for both primer optimization and computational correction. On the authors' methods: Reads were annotated to V, D and J genes per IMGT and analyzed with immunoSEQ Analyzer, keeping only productive sequences. To calculate clonality, Shannon entropy was normalized by log2 of the number of productive unique sequences and then subtracted from one. Public and private clones were assessed among the 100 most prevalent clones of each patient and control. Clones were defined as Susac-specific when absent from the healthy and MS cohorts, from some 1,100 published viral clones and from other ImmuneACCESS disease sequences. TCRdb reanalyzed the raw reads on its own, using fastp at Q25 for trimming and MiXCR for clone calling, and kept in-frame beta chains. Rows are combined by CDR3 protein, so each entry shows the most common genes and DNA. None of the V and J calls come from the authors' own analysis; TCRdb made them. The sample table records 400,000 to 550,000 distinct CDR3 sequences; more than 80% of these occur just once. The biggest ten clones account for 0.09% to 0.15% of the sample.

High-throughput TCR beta sequencing profiled peripheral blood CD8+ and CD4+ T cells from healthy donors, Susac syndrome patients and multiple sclerosis patients. Multiple sclerosis controls were treatment-naive patients with stable or active relapsing-remitting disease fulfilling revised McDonald criteria. Bulk CD8+ and CD4+ T cells were purified magnetically by negative isolation, whereas CD8+ TEMRA cells were enriched by FACS. Blood was collected in EDTA tubes and processed within 24 hours, with PBMCs isolated through density gradient centrifugation. PBMCs intended for TCR sequencing were cryopreserved in liquid nitrogen and were subsequently thawed in a 37 degrees C water bath. A purity of at least 90% was achieved for sorted or isolated CD4+, CD8+ and CD8+ TEMRA cells. V is pruned by 4 bases and J by 9 bases, leaving 1 base of the junction without a gene match. The germline V gene encodes CDR1 LNHDA and CDR2 SQIVND (reference sequence). Inclusive of the bounding cysteine and phenylalanine, the CDR3 is 12 residues long. CDR3 DNA is the only sequence kept; it has 36 bases, read in frame from the first base.

Recombination joined TRBV19 with TRBJ2-1; the junction holds 9 bases that match TRBD2. Sequencing was done on a sample of CD8+ T cells from PBMCs. This receptor was obtained from a human donor with multiple sclerosis. The CDR3 reads CASSTSGTEQFF. Read as DNA, the sequence is TGTGCCAGTAGTACTAGCGGGACTGAGCAGTTCTTC. The variable domain in full, with residues beyond the CDR3 obtained from the reference TRBV19 and TRBJ2-1 genes, is DGGITQSPKYLFRKEGQNVTLSCEQNLNHDAMYWYRQDPGQGLRLIYYSQIVNDFQKGDIAEGYSVSREKKESFPLTVTSAQKNPTAFYLCASSTSGTEQFFGPGTRLTVL.